The clone carrying this T cell receptor beta chain came up once. This specimen belongs to a study of cytomegalovirus exposure and HLA in healthy donors. The CDR3 spans 15 residues. Trimming at V came to 5 bases and at J to 1 base, leaving 6 bases not matched to a gene. The germline V gene has CDR1 SGHTA and CDR2 FQGTGA. Primers included in the PCR were 60 Vbeta and 13 Jbeta primers. TCRdb keeps only in-frame clones here, not all; method: immunoSEQ multiplex PCR. The table includes some 110,000 clones, 75% to 85% detected once. The chain is built from TRBV7-3 and TRBJ2-7; 9 bases line up with TRBD2. Sequencing input: PBMCs. This clonotype was obtained from a man in his late teens or twenties in good health and CMV-seronegative. CDR3 sequence: CASSLGAGGSYEQYF. CDR3 sequence (DNA): TGTGCCAGCAGCCTGGGGGCGGGAGGGTCCTACGAGCAGTACTTC.